This entry is about one T cell receptor beta chain. Its matching antigen is unknown. This sample is part of a study of shared clonotypes between healthy human individuals. About the study: CD4 naive and CD4 memory each took three plates per donor, while CD8 naive took two and CD8 memory one. Study results and caveats: The authors sampled blood alone, and tissue repertoires likely differ.

TCRdb's copy holds only in-frame clones and misses some; the assay was immunoSEQ multiplex PCR. The top ten hold less than 2% of the sample, which has 600,000 to 800,000 clones, approximately 72% seen once. V trimming: 1 base; J trimming: 6 bases; junction bases outside the gene matches: 6. The germline CDR1 and CDR2 sequences are SGDLS and YYNGEE. The CDR3 covers 16 residues. Each sample came from a Caucasian adult donor living in Nashville, Tennessee. This chain links TRBV9 with TRBJ2-1; 11 bases agree with TRBD2. Sample: memory CD4+ T cells sorted from blood. This sample's subset: CD45RA-negative fraction. The source of this sequence is a woman in her thirties in good health. This CDR3 is CASSVREGLAANEQFF. The CDR3 bases are TGTGCCAGCAGCGTACGGGAGGGACTAGCGGCCAATGAGCAGTTCTTC.